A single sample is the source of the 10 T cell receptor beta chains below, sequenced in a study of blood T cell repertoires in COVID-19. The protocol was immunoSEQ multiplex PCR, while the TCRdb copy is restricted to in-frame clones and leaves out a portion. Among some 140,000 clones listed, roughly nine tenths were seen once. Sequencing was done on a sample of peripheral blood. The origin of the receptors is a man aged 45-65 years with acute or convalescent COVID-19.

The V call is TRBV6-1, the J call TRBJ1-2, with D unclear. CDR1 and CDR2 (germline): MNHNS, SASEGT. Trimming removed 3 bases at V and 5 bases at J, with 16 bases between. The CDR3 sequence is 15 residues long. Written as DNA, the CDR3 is TGTGCCAGCAGTGAGACCCCCTCGACACATTATGGCTACACCTTC. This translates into CASSETPSTHYGYTF.

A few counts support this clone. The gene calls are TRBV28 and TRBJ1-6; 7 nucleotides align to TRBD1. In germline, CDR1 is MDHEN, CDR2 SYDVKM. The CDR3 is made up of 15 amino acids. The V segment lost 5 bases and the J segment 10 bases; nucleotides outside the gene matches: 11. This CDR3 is CASSTRQGGGSPLHF. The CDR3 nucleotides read TGTGCCAGCAGTACCAGACAGGGTGGGGGATCACCCCTCCACTTT.

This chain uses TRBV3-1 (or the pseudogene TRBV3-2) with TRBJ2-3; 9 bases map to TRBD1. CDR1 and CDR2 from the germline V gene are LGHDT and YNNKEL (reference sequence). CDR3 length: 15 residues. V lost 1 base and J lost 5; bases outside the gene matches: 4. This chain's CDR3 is CASSQGGQGVDTQYF. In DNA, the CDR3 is TGTGCCAGCAGCCAAGGGGGACAGGGAGTAGATACGCAGTATTTT.

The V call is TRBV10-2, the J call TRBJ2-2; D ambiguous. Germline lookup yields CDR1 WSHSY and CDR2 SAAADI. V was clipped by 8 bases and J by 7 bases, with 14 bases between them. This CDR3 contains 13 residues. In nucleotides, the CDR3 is TGCGCCAGCCGCCGGCAGGTTGGCGGGGAGCTGTTTTTT. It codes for CASRRQVGGELFF.

CDR3 residues: CASSVSSTGVAEAFF. The CDR3, as DNA: TGTGCCAGCAGCGTTAGTTCTACAGGGGTCGCTGAAGCTTTCTTT. The V gene is TRBV6-5, the J gene TRBJ1-1; 7 bases are a match to TRBD1. The CDR3 contains 15 residues. J was trimmed by 6 bases and V by 6 bases; bases with no gene match: 13. CDR1 and CDR2 (germline): MNHEY, SVGAGI.

Written as DNA, the CDR3 is TGCGCCAGCAGCCAAGAAGTCCGGGGAGGCACAGATACGCAGTATTTT. Translating it yields CASSQEVRGGTDTQYF. The rearrangement uses TRBV4-1 and TRBJ2-3, with a weak D call TRBD2 (5 bases). The CDR3 length is 16 residues. V gave up 0 bases and J gave up 1 base, with 11 bases separating them. Germline values: CDR1 MGHRA, CDR2 YSYEKL.

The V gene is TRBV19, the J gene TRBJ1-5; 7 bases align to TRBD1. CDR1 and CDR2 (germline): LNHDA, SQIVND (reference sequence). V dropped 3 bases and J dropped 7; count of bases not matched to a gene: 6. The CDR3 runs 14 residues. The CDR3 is CASSMARGIQPQHF. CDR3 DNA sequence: TGTGCCAGTAGTATGGCCAGGGGGATCCAGCCCCAGCATTTT. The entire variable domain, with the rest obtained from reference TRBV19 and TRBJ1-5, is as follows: DGGITQSPKYLFRKEGQNVTLSCEQNLNHDAMYWYRQDPGQGLRLIYYSQIVNDFQKGDIAEGYSVSREKKESFPLTVTSAQKNPTAFYLCASSMARGIQPQHFGDGTRLSIL.

Here the CDR3 reads CASRVKTGAEKLFF. The CDR3 bases are TGTGCCAGCAGGGTTAAGACAGGGGCTGAAAAACTGTTTTTT. The V call is TRBV2, the J call TRBJ1-4, with 8 nucleotides matching TRBD1. This CDR3 is 14 amino acids long. V lost 6 bases, J lost 7 bases, and 7 bases stayed unmatched. Germline V CDR1 and CDR2: SNHLY, FYNNEI.

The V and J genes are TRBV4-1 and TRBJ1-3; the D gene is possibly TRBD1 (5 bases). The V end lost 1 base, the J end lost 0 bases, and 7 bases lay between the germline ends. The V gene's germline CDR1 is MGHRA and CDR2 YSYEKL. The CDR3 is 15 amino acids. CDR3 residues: CASSQVQGSGNTIYF. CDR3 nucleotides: TGCGCCAGCAGCCAAGTCCAGGGCTCTGGAAACACCATATATTTT.

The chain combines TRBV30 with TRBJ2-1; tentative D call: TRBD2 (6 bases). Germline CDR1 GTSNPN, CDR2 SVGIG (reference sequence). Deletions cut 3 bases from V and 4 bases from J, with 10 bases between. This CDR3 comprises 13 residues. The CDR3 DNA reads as TGTGCCTGGAGCGACGGGACTTACAATGAGCAGTTCTTC. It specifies CAWSDGTYNEQFF.